This T cell receptor beta chain was obtained from a study of CD8 T cells in Susac syndrome. About the study: Patients with Susac syndrome were therapy-naive, on corticosteroids, or on intravenous immunoglobulin alone at blood draw.

TEMRA cells were enriched by FACS, while CD8+ and CD4+ T cells were obtained through a negative isolation that was performed magnetically. The germline gives CDR1 SEHNR, CDR2 FQNEAQ (reference sequence). The CDR3 contains 14 residues. V lost 4 bases to trimming and J lost 1 base, with 10 bases between them. Reverse transcription of about 0.45 to 1 ug RNA was carried out with random hexamers. Multiplex PCR with immunoSEQ amplified the TCR beta CDR3 across 54 Vbeta and 13 Jbeta. In TCRdb, the immunoSEQ multiplex PCR reads were re-called with MiXCR into one record per CDR3 protein. Here the sample spans under 200,000 distinct CDR3 sequences, approximately 95% being singletons.

The source material was CD4+ T cells from PBMCs. This sequence was found in a human donor with Susac syndrome. The genes are TRBV7-9 and TRBJ2-5, with D perhaps TRBD1 (6 bases). This chain's CDR3 is CASSSQGLQETQYF. In DNA, the CDR3 is TGTGCCAGCAGCTCCCAGGGGCTCCAAGAGACCCAGTACTTC.